The present T cell receptor beta chain was sequenced within a study of blood T cell repertoires in COVID-19. Study background: Sites across the United States, Italy and Spain contributed samples from acute and convalescent COVID-19. T cells, B-cell-depleted T cells, or PBMCs supplied cDNA or gDNA.

In the original workflow: Reference gene primer amplification gave nucleated cell count estimates. Sequencing was performed with immunoSEQ multiplex PCR; in TCRdb, only in-frame clones are kept and a portion is missing. V, J and clone size are taken as reported in that table, and D and trimming were inferred from the DNA itself. Counted here are some 70,000 clones, 86% occurring once; the ten biggest clones make up 6.5% to 9%. Trimming stripped 5 bases from V and 0 bases from J, with 11 bases between. The CDR3 spans 15 residues. Germline V CDR1 and CDR2: MDHEN, SYDVKM. The chain has TRBV28 and TRBJ2-1; D possibly corresponds to TRBD2 (6 bases). The sample taken for sequencing was peripheral blood. The receptor's source is a man in his thirties or forties with acute or convalescent COVID-19. The CDR3 DNA reads TGTGCCAGCAGTCGTAGCGGAAGCTCCTACAATGAGCAGTTCTTC. Translating gives CASSRSGSSYNEQFF.